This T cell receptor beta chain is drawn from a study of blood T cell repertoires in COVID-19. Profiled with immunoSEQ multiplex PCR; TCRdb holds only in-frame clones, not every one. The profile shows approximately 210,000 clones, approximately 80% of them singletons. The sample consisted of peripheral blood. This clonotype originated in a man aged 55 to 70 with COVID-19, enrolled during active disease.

The CDR3 here is CASSIAAQTSTDTQYF. CDR3 in DNA: TGTGCCAGTAGTATAGCTGCCCAGACTAGCACAGATACGCAGTATTTT. The chain employs TRBV19 and TRBJ2-3; D gene ambiguous. The germline CDR1 and CDR2 sequences are LNHDA and SQIVND (reference sequence). The CDR3 sequence is 16 residues long. Trimming cost V 1 base and J 0 bases, with 11 bases left between them.